The 7 T cell receptor beta chains in this list originate from one sample, sequenced in a study of shared clonotypes between healthy human individuals. Generated by immunoSEQ multiplex PCR, the TCRdb table keeps only in-frame clones and is missing some. Of hundreds of thousands of clones in the sample, under 80% were seen once. Sequences were obtained from memory CD4+ T cells sorted from blood. The subset here: CD45RA-negative fraction. These receptors were obtained from a woman in her twenties or thirties in good health.

This clone was seen just once. The rearrangement links TRBV28 to TRBJ1-5, with 8 bases that match TRBD1. The CDR3 is 14 amino acids. From germline, CDR1 is MDHEN and CDR2 SYDVKM. Trimming removed 8 bases from V and 6 bases from J; junction bases left unmatched: 9. This chain's CDR3 is CASLGQGGSQPQHF. Here the CDR3 DNA reads TGTGCCAGCCTAGGACAGGGAGGCTCTCAGCCCCAGCATTTT.

This clone was counted at least ten times. V gene TRBV6-1 combines with J gene TRBJ2-7; D perhaps matches TRBD1 (5 bases). From germline, CDR1 is MNHNS and CDR2 SASEGT. Deletions cut 6 bases from V and 7 bases from J, with 22 bases between. The CDR3 contains 15 residues. CDR3 amino acids: CASRGLSVTEREQYF. The CDR3 bases are TGTGCCAGCAGGGGCCTATCAGTGACAGAGAGAGAGCAGTACTTC.

The chain uses TRBV5-4 and TRBJ2-3, with 8 bases aligning to TRBD2. After removal of 3 bases from V and 5 bases from J, the junction contained 8 bases not matched to a gene. This CDR3 contains 15 residues. Germline CDR1 SGHNT, CDR2 YYREEE (reference sequence). Written as DNA, the CDR3 is TGTGCCAGCAGCTATAGCGGGACCGGAGGAGATACGCAGTATTTT. It encodes CASSYSGTGGDTQYF.

The V and J genes are TRBV13 and TRBJ2-1, with 8 bases aligning to TRBD1. V trimming: 3 bases; J trimming: 3 bases; junction bases outside the gene matches: 7. Germline V gene lookup returns CDR1 PRHDT and CDR2 FYEKMQ (reference sequence). This CDR3 has 16 residues. The CDR3 is CASSFTTQGDYNEQFF. The CDR3 coding sequence is TGTGCCAGCAGCTTCACGACACAGGGGGACTACAATGAGCAGTTCTTC. The whole variable domain, remainder taken from reference TRBV13 and TRBJ2-1, is AAGVIQSPRHLIKEKRETATLKCYPIPRHDTVYWYQQGPGQDPQFLISFYEKMQSDKGSIPDRFSAQQFSDYHSELNMSSLELGDSALYFCASSFTTQGDYNEQFFGPGTRLTVL.

This clone was seen many times. J is TRBJ1-4 and V is TRBV4-2, with 8 bases aligning to TRBD1. This CDR3 has 15 amino acids. In germline, CDR1 is LGHNA, CDR2 YNFKEQ. V was pared by 2 bases and J by 8 bases, with 7 bases of the junction left unmatched. The CDR3 coding sequence is TGTGCCAGCAGCCAACCTGACAGGGGTTACGAAAAACTGTTTTTT. Translating it yields CASSQPDRGYEKLFF.

The genes are TRBV28 and TRBJ1-2; weak D call: TRBD1 (5 bases). Germline V gene lookup returns CDR1 MDHEN and CDR2 SYDVKM. The CDR3 loop spans 13 amino acids. V was trimmed by 6 bases and J by 4 bases, leaving 12 bases between them. The CDR3 nucleotides read TGTGCCAGCAGCCGAGGAGGGACCTATGGCTACACCTTC. It translates to CASSRGGTYGYTF.

Only a few counts were recorded for this clone. J is TRBJ2-7 and V is TRBV7-8; D not certain. CDR3 length: 16 residues. Germline V CDR1 and CDR2: SGHVS, FQNEAQ. Trimming left V 5 bases short and J 0 bases short, with 17 bases between. In DNA, the CDR3 is TGTGCCAGCAGCGCCTACCGCGTGGCCAGCTCCTACGAGCAGTACTTC. Translating gives CASSAYRVASSYEQYF.